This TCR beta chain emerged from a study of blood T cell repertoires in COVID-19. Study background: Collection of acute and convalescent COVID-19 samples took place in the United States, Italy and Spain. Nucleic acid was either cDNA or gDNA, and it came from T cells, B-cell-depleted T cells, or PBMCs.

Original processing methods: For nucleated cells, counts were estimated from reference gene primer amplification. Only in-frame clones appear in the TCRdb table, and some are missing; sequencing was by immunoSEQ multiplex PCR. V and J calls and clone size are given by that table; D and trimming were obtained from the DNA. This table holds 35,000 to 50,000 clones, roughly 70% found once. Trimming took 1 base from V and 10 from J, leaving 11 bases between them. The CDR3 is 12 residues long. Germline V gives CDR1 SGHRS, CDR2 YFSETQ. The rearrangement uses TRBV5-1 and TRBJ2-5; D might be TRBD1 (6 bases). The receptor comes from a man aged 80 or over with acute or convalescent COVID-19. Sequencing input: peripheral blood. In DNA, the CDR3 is TGCGCCAGCAGCTTGACGACAGGTGACCAGTACTTC. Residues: CASSLTTGDQYF. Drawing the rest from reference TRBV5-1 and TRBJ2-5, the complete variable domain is KAGVTQTPRYLIKTRGQQVTLSCSPISGHRSVSWYQQTPGQGLQFLFEYFSETQRNKGNFPGRFSGRQFSNSRSEMNVSTLELGDSALYLCASSLTTGDQYFGPGTRLLVL.